This TCR beta chain was profiled in a study of cytomegalovirus exposure and HLA in healthy donors. Broader study findings: Earlier analysis yielded a pattern in which most TCR beta V segments were productive about 87% or about 30% of the time. Reportedly, fewer N-insertions than the approximately 610-donor mean appeared in an Asian-associated ancestry cluster in a later analysis. Cytomegalovirus-associated TCR beta chains were listed, numbering 150 to 200. In a later analysis, compared with equally common non-associated chains, HLA-associated beta chains were more expanded.

On this clone itself: Its specificity is unknown.

PCR used 60 Vbeta primers and 13 Jbeta primers. Measured with immunoSEQ multiplex PCR; TCRdb has only the in-frame clones, and not every one. This table has about 120,000 clones, more than 70% appearing once. The sequence was collected from a man aged 50 to 60 in good health and CMV-seronegative. The sample comprised PBMCs.

The CDR3 reads CASSLSGTPKRYEQYF. The CDR3 nucleotides are TGTGCCAGCAGCCTCTCCGGGACTCCGAAAAGGTACGAGCAGTACTTC. V and J are TRBV11-3 and TRBJ2-7; tentatively, D is TRBD2 (6 bases). The germline V and J ends were trimmed by 5 bases and 4 bases, with 21 bases remaining between them. The CDR3 is 16 residues long. Germline CDR1 is SGHNT and CDR2 is YENEEA.